These 31 T cell receptor beta chains originate from one sample sequenced in a study of glioma-infiltrating T cells. The iRepertoire nested amplicon-rescue multiplex PCR amplified TCR alpha and beta CDR3s from RNA. TCRdb reanalysed the multiplex PCR reads using MiXCR and keeps one entry per CDR3 protein. The data contain fewer than 200,000 distinct CDR3 sequences, over 25% of them singletons. Sequencing input: glioma tissue, nonneoplastic brain tissue, or PBMCs (not recorded which). These receptors were collected from a human donor with low-grade glioma or glioblastoma, undergoing nonglioma brain surgery, or in good health (not recorded which).

The sample holds many counts of this clonotype. CDR3 residues: CASSLAGDSNQPQHF. For the CDR3, the DNA is TGCGCCAGCAGCTTGGCCGGGGATAGCAATCAGCCCCAGCATTTT. The rearrangement links TRBV5-1 to TRBJ1-5; D remains ambiguous. The CDR3 runs to 15 residues. V was shortened by 0 bases and J by 0 bases, with 7 bases between the two germline ends. Germline V gene lookup returns CDR1 SGHRS and CDR2 YFSETQ.

At least ten counts were recorded for this clonotype. V is TRBV7-2 and J is TRBJ2-7, with D tentatively TRBD1 (6 bases). The germline V and J ends were trimmed by 4 bases and 6 bases, with 19 bases remaining between them. CDR3 length equals 15 residues. In germline, CDR1 is SGHTA, CDR2 FQGNSA. Here the CDR3 reads CASSSTGSTTSEQYF. The CDR3 DNA reads as TGTGCCAGCAGCTCAACAGGGTCGACTACGAGCGAGCAGTACTTC.

This clonotype was detected ten times or more. V is TRBV7-2 and J is TRBJ2-7; 8 positions match TRBD1. This CDR3 has 16 amino acids. Germline CDR1 and CDR2: SGHTA and FQGNSA. V trimming: 1 base; J trimming: 7 bases; junction bases outside the gene matches: 12. The chain's CDR3 is CASSLGRTGLIREQYF. As DNA, the CDR3 is TGTGCCAGCAGCTTAGGAAGGACAGGGCTAATAAGGGAGCAGTACTTC.

This clonotype came up many times. The rearrangement uses TRBV20-1 and TRBJ2-7, with 11 bases fitting TRBD2. This CDR3 is built from 15 residues. Looked up from germline, CDR1 is DFQATT and CDR2 is SNEGSKA (reference sequence). V gave up 3 bases and J gave up 7 bases; unmatched junction bases: 11. CDR3: CSASRHAGTSGEQYF. CDR3 DNA sequence: TGCAGTGCTAGCCGCCATGCCGGGACTAGCGGTGAGCAGTACTTC.

This clonotype was detected a few times. The chain couples TRBV19 to TRBJ2-7; no definite D call. From germline, CDR1 is LNHDA and CDR2 SQIVND (reference sequence). The CDR3 is 14 amino acids. The V end lost 5 bases, the J end lost 7 bases, and 18 bases lay between the germline ends. The CDR3 nucleotides read TGTGCCAGTAGTCCTGACCCAAGGTTTGGGGAGCAGTACTTC. Protein sequence: CASSPDPRFGEQYF.

CDR3 bases: TGTGCCAGTAGTATAGATTTGGAAGGGAATTGGAGAACTGAAGCTTTCTTT. It is translated as CASSIDLEGNWRTEAFF. The rearrangement joins TRBV19 to TRBJ1-1; D remains unclear. With 0 bases removed from V and 5 bases from J, the gap between germline ends came to 19 bases. Germline-derived CDR1 and CDR2 are LNHDA and SQIVND (reference sequence). The CDR3 totals 17 residues.

There are many counts of this clonotype. This chain joins TRBV6-2 or TRBV6-3 and TRBJ2-1; D not certain. CDR3 size: 15 residues. Germline loops: CDR1 MNHEY, CDR2 SVGEGT. Trimming pared 2 bases from V and 3 bases from J, leaving 11 bases between. The CDR3 reads CASSYNLAFYNEQFF. In DNA form, the CDR3 reads TGTGCCAGCAGTTACAACTTGGCCTTCTACAATGAGCAGTTCTTC.

This clonotype was observed a single time. A read error may produce the germline difference seen at one junction end. CDR3 in DNA: TGCGCCAGCAGCTTAGGGGCTGAAAATGAGCAGTACTTC. Translated, it gives CASSLGAENEQYF. The genes are TRBV7-2 and TRBJ2-5; weak D call: TRBD1 (5 bases). The germline CDR1 and CDR2 sequences are SGHTA and FQGNSA. The CDR3 consists of 13 residues.

This clonotype was observed many times. J is TRBJ2-5 and V is TRBV5-4; D is ambiguous. This CDR3 has 13 amino acids. V was clipped by 3 bases and J by 1 base, with 7 bases between them. CDR1 and CDR2 (germline): SGHNT, YYREEE (reference sequence). The chain's CDR3 is CASSSVSQETQYF. The CDR3 DNA is TGTGCCAGCAGCTCCGTGTCCCAAGAGACCCAGTACTTC. Full variable domain (outside the CDR3, taken from reference TRBV5-4 and TRBJ2-5): ETGVTQSPTHLIKTRGQQVTLRCSSQSGHNTVSWYQQALGQGPQFIFQYYREEENGRGNFPPRFSGLQFPNYSSELNVNALELDDSALYLCASSSVSQETQYFGPGTRLLVL.

Regarding this clonotype: A read error may explain this, as a much larger clone is one base away. The chain recombines TRBV12-3 or TRBV12-4 with TRBJ1-1, with TRBD1 as a possible D gene (5 bases). V was trimmed by 6 bases and J by 4 bases, leaving 12 bases between them. This CDR3 is 13 amino acids long. In nucleotides, the CDR3 is TGTGCCAGCAGGGGTTCTGGGGGCACTGAAGCTTTCTTT. It yields the protein CASRGSGGTEAFF.

The table lists this clonotype with many counts. This chain joins TRBV6-4 and TRBJ1-2; D is possibly TRBD1 (6 bases). The CDR3 runs 15 residues. V lost 3 bases and J lost 4, with 15 bases in between. Looked up from germline, CDR1 is MRHNA and CDR2 is SNTAGT. The CDR3 bases are TGTGCCAGCAGTGAACAGGGAGTCCCTGTCTATGGCTACACCTTC. The encoded protein is CASSEQGVPVYGYTF.

The CDR3 loop reads CSALLGGGGTDTQHF. The DNA of the CDR3 is TGCAGTGCTTTACTTGGAGGGGGCGGCACAGATACGCAGCATTTT. This chain links TRBV20-1 with TRBJ2-3; 7 bases are shared with TRBD1. The DNA end is a closer match to TRBJ1-5, so the J assignment may be wrong. CDR1 and CDR2 from the germline V gene are DFQATT and SNEGSKA (reference sequence). CDR3 length equals 15 residues.

This clonotype was observed many times. The chain links TRBV24-1 to TRBJ2-1; 10 bases are shared with TRBD2. Looked up from germline, CDR1 is KGHDR and CDR2 is SFDVKD. This CDR3 is built from 15 residues. V lost 3 bases to trimming and J lost 4 bases; unmatched junction nucleotides: 2. The CDR3 reads CATSDRTSGYNEQFF. DNA for the CDR3: TGTGCCACCAGTGATAGGACTAGCGGATACAATGAGCAGTTCTTC.

This clonotype was seen more than once but under ten times. This chain joins TRBV12-3 or TRBV12-4 and TRBJ2-3, with TRBD2 identical over 8 bases. Trimming took 5 bases from V and 5 from J; bases not matched to a gene: 6. The CDR3 is 14 amino acids. The CDR3 protein is CASSLSGNQDTQYF. In DNA, the CDR3 is TGTGCCAGCAGTCTTAGCGGGAATCAAGATACGCAGTATTTT.

This clonotype came up many times. This chain connects TRBV18 to TRBJ2-5, with a possible D match to TRBD1 (6 bases). The CDR3 runs 14 residues. V lost 1 base to trimming and J lost 3 bases, with 9 bases between them. Germline loops: CDR1 KGHSH, CDR2 LQKENI. Written as DNA, the CDR3 is TGTGCCAGCTCACCACGGGACACAAAAGAGACCCAGTACTTC. It specifies CASSPRDTKETQYF.

In regard to this clonotype: The germline gene is not matched at one end of the junction; a read error may be the cause. The chain links TRBV6-2 or TRBV6-3 to TRBJ2-3, with D uncertain. In germline, CDR1 is MNHEY, CDR2 SVGEGT. CDR3 size: 12 residues. Written as DNA, the CDR3 is TGTGTCAGCAGTACGGTGGGAGATACGCAGTATTTT. It yields the protein CVSSTVGDTQYF.

As regards this clonotype: A much larger clone lies one base from this, so it may be a read error. V is TRBV28 and J is TRBJ2-3, with D maybe TRBD2 (5 bases). V was trimmed by 10 bases and J by 3 bases, leaving 17 bases between them. The V gene's germline CDR1 is MDHEN and CDR2 SYDVKM. The CDR3 runs to 14 residues. The CDR3: CANLPWGETDTQYF. The CDR3 nucleotides are TGTGCCAACCTTCCATGGGGAGAGACAGATACGCAGTATTTT. The variable domain in full, completed from reference TRBV28 and TRBJ2-3, reads DVKVTQSSRYLVKRTGEKVFLECVQDMDHENMFWYRQDPGLGLRLIYFSYDVKMKEKGDIPEGYSVSREKKERFSLILESASTNQTSMYLCANLPWGETDTQYFGPGTRLTVL.

This clonotype turned up a few times. The J gene is TRBJ2-5, the V gene TRBV29-1; 12 nucleotides agree with TRBD2. Germline V gene lookup returns CDR1 SQVTM and CDR2 ANQGSEA. Unmatched junction bases numbered 7, after V lost 1 base and J lost 7 bases. CDR3 length equals 15 residues. The DNA of the CDR3 is TGCAGCGTTGAAGTGGTGACTAGCGGGAGCGTGACCCAGTACTTC. It translates to CSVEVVTSGSVTQYF.

This clonotype was seen at least ten times. This sequence joins TRBV20-1 and TRBJ2-7; D may match TRBD1 or TRBD2 (6 bases each). CDR1 is DFQATT and CDR2 is SNEGSKA in the germline V gene (reference sequence). The CDR3 extends over 12 amino acids. V lost 7 bases and J lost 5, with 15 bases in between. CDR3 in amino acids: CSVGGPHDEQYF. CDR3 bases: TGCAGTGTCGGGGGCCCCCACGACGAGCAGTACTTC.

This clonotype was detected ten times or more. This sequence joins TRBV28 and TRBJ2-7; D is unresolved. Per the germline V gene, CDR1 is MDHEN and CDR2 is SYDVKM. V dropped 3 bases and J dropped 2 bases, with 8 bases sitting between them. The CDR3 has 13 residues. This chain's CDR3 is CASSFNPTYEQYF. DNA of the CDR3: TGTGCCAGCAGTTTTAATCCCACCTACGAGCAGTACTTC.

Many counts were recorded for this clonotype. The V gene is TRBV29-1, the J gene TRBJ1-6; D is unresolved. Germline loops: CDR1 SQVTM, CDR2 ANQGSEA. V shed 4 bases and J shed 4 bases, with 8 bases lying between them. The CDR3 extends over 13 amino acids. Here the CDR3 reads CSVGTDYNSPLHF. The DNA of the CDR3 is TGCAGCGTTGGGACGGATTATAATTCACCCCTCCACTTT.

This chain uses TRBV7-2 with TRBJ2-2; 8 bases are shared with TRBD2. Unmatched junction bases numbered 14, after V lost 5 bases and J lost 6 bases. The CDR3 is 17 residues long. Germline CDR1 is SGHTA and CDR2 is FQGNSA. The CDR3 region is CASSEDSGSLSPGELFF. CDR3 coding DNA: TGTGCCAGCAGCGAGGACAGCGGGAGCCTCTCCCCCGGGGAGCTGTTTTTT.

With regard to this clonotype: An end of the junction differs from the germline gene, which may be a read error. J is TRBJ1-6 and V is TRBV4-1, with unresolved D. The CDR3 loop spans 14 amino acids. CDR1 and CDR2 (germline): MGHRA, YSYEKL. For the CDR3, the DNA is TGCGCCAGCAGACAGCAGGTTAGCAATTCACACCTCCACTTT. It yields the protein CASRQQVSNSHLHF.

This clonotype was found many times. J is TRBJ1-5 and V is TRBV15, with unresolved D. The CDR3 has 19 residues. Germline V gene sequence: CDR1 LNHNV, CDR2 YYDKDF (reference sequence). Trimming shortened V by 0 bases and J by 0 bases, and 18 bases separated the two germline ends. The CDR3 sequence is CATSRDVQVERYSNQPQHF. In DNA form, the CDR3 reads TGTGCCACCAGCAGAGATGTCCAGGTAGAGCGTTATAGCAATCAGCCCCAGCATTTT.

There are many counts of this clonotype. The chain has TRBV20-1 and TRBJ2-1, with 8 bases aligning to TRBD2. Unmatched junction bases numbered 14, after V lost 3 bases and J lost 4 bases. Germline V gene lookup returns CDR1 DFQATT and CDR2 SNEGSKA (reference sequence). This CDR3 spans 17 amino acids. The CDR3 DNA reads TGCAGTGCTAGTGGGTCGCTAGCGGGCTCTGGTTACAATGAGCAGTTCTTC. Its translation: CSASGSLAGSGYNEQFF.

The chain uses TRBV14 and TRBJ2-1, with TRBD2 matching over 12 bases. Germline V gene lookup returns CDR1 SGHDN and CDR2 FVKESK. The J segment lost 4 bases and the V segment lost 3 bases, leaving 7 bases of the junction unmatched. The CDR3 consists of 17 residues. Written as DNA, the CDR3 is TGTGCCAGCAGCCATCGGACTAGCGGGAAACAATACAATGAGCAGTTCTTC. Its translation: CASSHRTSGKQYNEQFF. Full variable domain (outside the CDR3, taken from reference TRBV14 and TRBJ2-1): EAGVTQFPSHSVIEKGQTVTLRCDPISGHDNLYWYRRVMGKEIKFLLHFVKESKQDESGMPNNRFLAERTGGTYSTLKVQPAELEDSGVYFCASSHRTSGKQYNEQFFGPGTRLTVL.

This clonotype was observed many times. The V and J genes are TRBV3-1 and TRBJ2-5; 9 bases are a match to TRBD2. The germline V gene encodes CDR1 LGHDT and CDR2 YNNKEL (reference sequence). CDR3 length: 16 residues. J lost 4 bases, V lost 4 bases, and 10 bases had no gene match. DNA of the CDR3: TGTGCCAGCAGCCCCCGAAGCGGGAGGAGTGGAGAGACCCAGTACTTC. Encoded protein: CASSPRSGRSGETQYF.

In its sample, this clonotype was seen many times. The chain uses TRBV5-1 and TRBJ1-3; D not certain. The CDR3 is 14 residues long. With 5 bases removed from V and 0 bases from J, the gap between germline ends came to 9 bases. Per germline, CDR1 SGHRS and CDR2 YFSETQ. The CDR3 DNA follows: TGCGCCAGCAGAGAAGGGAGCTCTGGAAACACCATATATTTT. It is translated as CASREGSSGNTIYF. The variable domain in full, with the rest retrieved from reference TRBV5-1 and TRBJ1-3, is KAGVTQTPRYLIKTRGQQVTLSCSPISGHRSVSWYQQTPGQGLQFLFEYFSETQRNKGNFPGRFSGRQFSNSRSEMNVSTLELGDSALYLCASREGSSGNTIYFGEGSWLTVV.

Note on this clonotype: Being one base from a much bigger clone, this may be a read error. The final CDR3 position lacks the conserved phenylalanine or tryptophan, pointing to a likely read error. V is TRBV2 and J is TRBJ1-2; D is possibly TRBD1 (6 bases). CDR3 length: 14 residues. Germline CDR1 SNHLY, CDR2 FYNNEI. Trimming cost V 6 bases and J 0 bases, with 11 bases left between them. The CDR3 DNA follows: TGTGCCAGCAGCGAGGACAGAACTAACTATGGCTACACCCTC. It codes for CASSEDRTNYGYTL.

In the case of this clonotype: With a much larger clone just one base away, this may be a read error. The gene calls are TRBV19 and TRBJ2-3, with D tentatively TRBD2 (8 bases). The V gene's germline CDR1 is LNHDA and CDR2 SQIVND (reference sequence). V was shortened by 6 bases and J by 4 bases, with 20 bases between the two germline ends. There are 16 residues in the CDR3. In DNA form, the CDR3 reads TGTGCCAGTAGCCCAGGGGGACTAGTTCGCCCAGATACGCAGTATTTT. Translating it yields CASSPGGLVRPDTQYF.

This clonotype came up many times. The V and J genes are TRBV12-3 or TRBV12-4 and TRBJ1-5; 7 nucleotides match TRBD1. The length of the CDR3 is 14 residues. J gave up 8 bases and V 4 bases, and 8 bases lay outside the gene matches. The CDR3 spells CASSSSTGSKPQHF. DNA of the CDR3: TGTGCCAGCAGTTCCTCGACAGGGAGCAAGCCCCAGCATTTT.